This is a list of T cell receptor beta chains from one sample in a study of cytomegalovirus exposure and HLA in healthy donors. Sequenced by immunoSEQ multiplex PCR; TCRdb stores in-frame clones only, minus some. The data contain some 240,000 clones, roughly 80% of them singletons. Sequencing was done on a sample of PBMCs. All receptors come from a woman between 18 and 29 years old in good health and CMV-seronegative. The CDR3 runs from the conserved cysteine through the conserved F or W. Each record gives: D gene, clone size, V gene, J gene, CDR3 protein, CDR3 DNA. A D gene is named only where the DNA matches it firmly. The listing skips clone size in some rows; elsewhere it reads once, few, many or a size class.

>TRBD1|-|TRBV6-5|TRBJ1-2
CASSDRVGYTF
TGTGCCAGCAGTGACAGGGTTGGCTACACCTTC
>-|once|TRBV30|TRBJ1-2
CAWGDGGYGYTF
TGTGCCTGGGGGGACGGAGGCTATGGCTACACCTTC
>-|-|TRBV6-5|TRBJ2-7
CASSYSRQAFSYEQYF
TGTGCCAGCAGTTACTCCCGCCAGGCTTTCTCCTACGAGCAGTACTTC
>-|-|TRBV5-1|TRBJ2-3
CASAKTAGGDTQYF
TGCGCCAGCGCCAAAACCGCCGGTGGAGATACGCAGTATTTT
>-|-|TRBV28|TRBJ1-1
CASTIVSRTEAFF
TGTGCCAGCACCATCGTATCTCGGACTGAAGCTTTCTTT
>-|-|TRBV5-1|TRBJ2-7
CASSLSHLGEQYF
TGCGCCAGCAGCTTATCCCACCTTGGCGAGCAGTACTTC
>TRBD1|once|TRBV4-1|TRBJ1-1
CASSPRDSMNTEAFF
TGCGCCAGCAGCCCTCGGGACAGCATGAACACTGAAGCTTTCTTT
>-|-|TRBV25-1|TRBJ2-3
CASSEYRGTDTQYF
TGTGCCAGCAGTGAATATAGGGGAACAGATACGCAGTATTTT
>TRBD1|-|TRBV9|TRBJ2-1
CASSVQASGGYNEQFF
TGTGCCAGCAGCGTGCAGGCCTCAGGGGGCTACAATGAGCAGTTCTTC
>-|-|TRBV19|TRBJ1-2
CASSPRPIYGYTF
TGTGCCAGTAGTCCCAGGCCTATCTATGGCTACACCTTC
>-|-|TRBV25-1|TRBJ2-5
CASSDLSRQETQYF
TGTGCCAGCAGTGATTTGTCAAGACAAGAGACCCAGTACTTC
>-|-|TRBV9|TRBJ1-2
CASSPLSGADGYTF
TGTGCCAGCAGCCCCCTCTCGGGGGCGGATGGCTACACCTTC
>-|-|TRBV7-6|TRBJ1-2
CASSNYHLGGGYTF
TGTGCCAGCAGCAACTACCACTTAGGGGGTGGCTACACCTTC
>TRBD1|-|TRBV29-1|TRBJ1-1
CSVGQGKGNTEAFF
TGCAGCGTTGGACAGGGGAAAGGGAACACTGAAGCTTTCTTT
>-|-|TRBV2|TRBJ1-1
CASSEDINTEAFF
TGTGCCAGCAGTGAAGACATTAACACTGAAGCTTTCTTT
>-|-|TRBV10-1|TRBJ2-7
CASSAPGEEQYF
TGCGCCAGCAGTGCCCCAGGGGAGGAGCAGTACTTC
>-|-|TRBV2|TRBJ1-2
CASSPGFNYGYTF
TGTGCCAGCAGTCCAGGGTTTAACTATGGCTACACCTTC
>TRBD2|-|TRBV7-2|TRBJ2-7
CASSPWTSGGGGQYF
TGTGCCAGCAGCCCATGGACTAGCGGGGGGGGCGGGCAGTACTTC
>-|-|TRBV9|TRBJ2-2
CASSPRQGRGTGELFF
TGTGCCAGCAGCCCGAGACAGGGCCGGGGGACCGGGGAGCTGTTTTTT
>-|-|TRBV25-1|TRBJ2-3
CASSAPRDFTDTQYF
TGTGCCAGCAGTGCGCCCCGGGACTTTACAGATACGCAGTATTTT
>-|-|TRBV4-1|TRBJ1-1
CASSQDLRGYTEAFF
TGCGCCAGCAGCCAAGATTTGAGGGGATACACTGAAGCTTTCTTT
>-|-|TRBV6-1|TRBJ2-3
CASTAGDNTDTQYF
TGTGCCAGCACGGCCGGGGACAACACAGATACGCAGTATTTT
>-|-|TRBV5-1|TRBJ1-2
CASSLMAVNYGYTF
TGCGCCAGCAGCTTGATGGCGGTTAACTATGGCTACACCTTC
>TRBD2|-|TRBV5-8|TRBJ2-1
CASSLPSGSWSSYNEQFF
TGTGCCAGCAGCTTGCCTAGCGGGTCTTGGAGCTCCTACAATGAGCAGTTCTTC
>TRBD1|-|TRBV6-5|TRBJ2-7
CASSTGGEQYF
TGTGCCAGCAGCACAGGGGGCGAGCAGTACTTC
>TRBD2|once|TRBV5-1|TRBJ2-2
CASSLASGGATGELFF
TGCGCCAGCAGCTTGGCCAGCGGGGGGGCCACCGGGGAGCTGTTTTTT
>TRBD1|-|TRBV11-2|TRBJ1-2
CASSLDRGLKGYTF
TGTGCCAGCAGCTTAGACAGGGGGCTGAAAGGCTACACCTTC
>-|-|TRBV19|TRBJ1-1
CASSIAGAGVSEAFF
TGTGCCAGTAGTATAGCGGGGGCGGGGGTGTCTGAAGCTTTCTTT
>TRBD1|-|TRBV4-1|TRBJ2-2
CASSQRSRQGANTGELFF
TGCGCCAGCAGCCAACGCTCTCGACAGGGGGCGAACACCGGGGAGCTGTTTTTT
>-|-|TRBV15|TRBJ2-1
CATSTYNEQFF
TGTGCCACCAGCACCTACAATGAGCAGTTCTTC
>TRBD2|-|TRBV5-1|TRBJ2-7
CASSSPSGRSNEQYF
TGCGCCAGCAGCTCCCCCAGCGGGAGAAGCAACGAGCAGTACTTC
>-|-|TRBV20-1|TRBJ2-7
CSARTTGWEYF
TGCAGTGCTAGGACGACAGGATGGGAGTACTTC
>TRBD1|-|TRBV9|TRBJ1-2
CASSVAGGYGYTF
TGTGCCAGCAGCGTGGCAGGGGGTTATGGCTACACCTTC
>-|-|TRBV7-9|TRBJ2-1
CASSSGPSPQFF
TGTGCCAGCAGCTCAGGACCCTCCCCGCAGTTCTTC
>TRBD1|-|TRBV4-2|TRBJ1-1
CASSHDRGNTEAFF
TGTGCCAGCAGCCACGACAGGGGAAACACTGAAGCTTTCTTT
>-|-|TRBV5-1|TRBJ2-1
CASSLYRAVRDEQFF
TGCGCCAGCAGCTTGTACCGGGCTGTTCGAGATGAGCAGTTCTTC
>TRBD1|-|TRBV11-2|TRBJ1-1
CASSLVTGGLYTEAFF
TGTGCCAGCAGCTTAGTCACAGGGGGCCTATACACTGAAGCTTTCTTT
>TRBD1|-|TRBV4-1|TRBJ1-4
CASSFGQGGDANEKLFF
TGCGCCAGCAGTTTCGGACAGGGAGGAGATGCTAATGAAAAACTGTTTTTT
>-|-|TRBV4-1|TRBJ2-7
CASSPDLSYEQYF
TGCGCCAGCAGCCCAGACCTCTCCTACGAGCAGTACTTC
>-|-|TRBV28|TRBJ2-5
CASSLGETQYF
TGTGCCAGCAGTTTGGGTGAGACCCAGTACTTC
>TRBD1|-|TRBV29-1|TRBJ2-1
CSVSRGLTYNEQFF
TGCAGCGTTAGCAGGGGGTTAACCTACAATGAGCAGTTCTTC
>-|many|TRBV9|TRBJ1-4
CASSVGGGGEKLFF
TGTGCCAGCAGCGTGGGTGGAGGAGGTGAAAAACTGTTTTTT
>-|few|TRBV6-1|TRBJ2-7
CASSDGWTGPYEQYF
TGTGCCAGCAGCGATGGCTGGACGGGACCCTACGAGCAGTACTTC
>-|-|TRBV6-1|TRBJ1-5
CASSTQSLSNQPQHF
TGTGCCAGCAGTACTCAGAGCCTTAGCAATCAGCCCCAGCATTTT
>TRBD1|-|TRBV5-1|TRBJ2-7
CASSLAGQAIPYEQYF
TGCGCCAGCAGCTTGGCGGGACAGGCTATTCCTTACGAGCAGTACTTC
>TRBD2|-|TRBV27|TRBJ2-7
CASSSGGRGPEQYF
TGTGCCAGCAGTTCGGGGGGAAGAGGGCCCGAGCAGTACTTC
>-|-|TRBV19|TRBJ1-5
CASSIGWGQPQHF
TGTGCCAGTAGTATCGGGTGGGGTCAGCCCCAGCATTTT
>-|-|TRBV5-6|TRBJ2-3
CASSLDTRGTDTQYF
TGTGCCAGCAGCTTGGACACAAGGGGGACAGATACGCAGTATTTT
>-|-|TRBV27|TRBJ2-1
CASSLMGSGLYNEQFF
TGTGCCAGCAGCTTGATGGGTAGCGGACTTTACAATGAGCAGTTCTTC
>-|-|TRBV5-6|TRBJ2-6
CASSPDRGGSGANVLTF
TGTGCCAGCAGTCCCGACAGGGGAGGGTCTGGGGCCAACGTCCTGACTTTC